One T cell receptor (beta chain) is described in this entry. This record belongs to a study of blood T cells in healthy people across ages. Drawn from each donor were ten milliliters of peripheral blood. The second PCR ran roughly 6 to 11 cycles with a sample-barcoded 5' primer and J-beta primers. TCRdb analysed the 5' RACE reads with MiXCR anew, one entry per CDR3 protein. The table includes about 570,000 distinct CDR3 sequences, about 26% detected once. This CDR3 contains 14 residues. V lost 6 bases and J lost 3; bases outside the gene matches: 6. This same sample was also part of a study on T cells of mothers and their children. That study adds: Unrelated mother-child pairs always had slightly, but never significantly, lower normalized overlap than related pairs.

Specimen: blood. This chain connects TRBV12-3 or TRBV12-4 to TRBJ2-3; TRBD2 matches at 7 bases. The TCR was taken from a boy under 10 years old in good health. The chain's CDR3 is CASRVGLPTDTQYF. The CDR3 DNA sequence: TGTGCCAGCAGGGTGGGACTACCGACAGATACGCAGTATTTT.